Below, 18 T cell receptor beta chains from the same sample are listed, as sequenced in a study of blood T cell repertoires in COVID-19. The data were produced by immunoSEQ multiplex PCR, yet TCRdb's version contains in-frame clones alone and is incomplete. The table lists more than 95,000 clones, 81% of them singletons, with about 40% in the top ten. Sequenced sample: peripheral blood. These receptors all come from an elderly man with acute or convalescent COVID-19.

The chain uses TRBV7-3 and TRBJ2-3, with 11 bases matching TRBD1. There are 17 residues in the CDR3. Trimming cost V 4 bases and J 3 bases; bases outside gene matches: 9. The V gene's germline CDR1 is SGHTA and CDR2 FQGTGA. The CDR3 here is CASSSSGQGAWTDTQYF. DNA for the CDR3: TGTGCCAGCAGCTCCTCAGGACAGGGGGCTTGGACAGATACGCAGTATTTT.

The gene calls are TRBV15 and TRBJ1-5; D uncertain. Germline lookup yields CDR1 LNHNV and CDR2 YYDKDF (reference sequence). The CDR3 length is 14 residues. The V gene lost 6 bases and the J gene lost 4 bases, with 13 bases spanning the gap. CDR3 protein: CATSGTPSNQPQHF. Here the CDR3 DNA reads TGTGCCACCAGTGGTACTCCTTCGAATCAGCCCCAGCATTTT. The full variable domain, with the rest looked up from reference TRBV15 and TRBJ1-5, is DAMVIQNPRYQVTQFGKPVTLSCSQTLNHNVMYWYQQKSSQAPKLLFHYYDKDFNNEADTPDNFQSRRPNTSFCFLDIRSPGLGDTAMYLCATSGTPSNQPQHFGDGTRLSIL.

V usage is TRBV28 and J usage is TRBJ2-6; D might be TRBD2 (6 bases). V was shortened by 3 bases and J by 0 bases, with 18 bases between the two germline ends. The CDR3 consists of 19 residues. Germline assignment: CDR1 MDHEN and CDR2 SYDVKM. The CDR3 loop is CASSFGGDVGGSGANVLTF. The CDR3 DNA is TGTGCCAGCAGTTTCGGAGGGGACGTGGGCGGCTCTGGGGCCAACGTCCTGACTTTC.

This clone has just a few counts. This chain uses TRBV7-9 with TRBJ1-1; TRBD1 agrees at 10 bases. V dropped 4 bases and J dropped 6; count of bases not matched to a gene: 5. Germline V gene data show CDR1 as SEHNR and CDR2 as FQNEAQ (reference sequence). This CDR3 has 14 residues. As DNA, the CDR3 is TGTGCCAGCAGCTCCTTGGACAGGGGGGCTGAAGCTTTCTTT. Translated: CASSSLDRGAEAFF.

V and J are TRBV7-9 and TRBJ2-2; 8 bases map to TRBD2. Per the germline V gene, CDR1 is SEHNR and CDR2 is FQNEAQ (reference sequence). The CDR3 sequence is 17 residues long. J was trimmed by 1 base and V by 4 bases; bases with no gene match: 8. Here the CDR3 reads CASSSRPGLGNTGELFF. In DNA, the CDR3 is TGTGCCAGCAGCTCGAGACCGGGACTAGGGAACACCGGGGAGCTGTTTTTT.

This rearrangement joins TRBV7-3 to TRBJ2-2; D unresolved. CDR3 length equals 13 residues. Looked up from germline, CDR1 is SGHTA and CDR2 is FQGTGA. V lost 3 bases and J lost 4, with 6 bases in between. The CDR3 nucleotides read TGTGCCAGCAGCTTCTCTCTCACCGGGGAGCTGTTTTTT. It yields the protein CASSFSLTGELFF.

This clone was seen only once. This sequence joins TRBV18 and TRBJ1-5; D not certain. Germline CDR1 reads KGHSH; CDR2 reads LQKENI. The CDR3 loop spans 15 amino acids. Deletions cut 5 bases from V and 12 bases from J, with 23 bases between. The CDR3 region is CASSRAGPSRPGQHF. CDR3 DNA: TGTGCCAGCTCAAGGGCGGGCCCCTCACGTCCCGGCCAGCATTTT.

The chain joins TRBV27 to TRBJ1-2; 11 nucleotides match TRBD1. Germline assignment: CDR1 MNHEY and CDR2 SMNVEV (reference sequence). V gave up 5 bases and J gave up 8 bases; unmatched junction bases: 4. The CDR3 sequence is 13 residues long. The CDR3 region has the DNA TGTGCCAGCAGTGCGGGACAGGGGGGAGGCTACACCTTC. It codes for CASSAGQGGGYTF.

The rearrangement links TRBV7-9 to TRBJ1-1; D uncertain. Deletions cut 5 bases from V and 4 bases from J, with 8 bases between. The V gene's germline CDR1 is SEHNR and CDR2 FQNEAQ (reference sequence). The CDR3 is 12 amino acids. CDR3 sequence reads: CASSLLGTEAFF. As DNA, the CDR3 is TGTGCCAGCAGCCTACTAGGCACTGAAGCTTTCTTT.

This chain links TRBV2 with TRBJ2-1; D unresolved. V lost 4 bases and J lost 6, with 4 bases in between. This CDR3 has 11 amino acids. Germline V gene data show CDR1 as SNHLY and CDR2 as FYNNEI. Here the CDR3 reads CASSAPNEQFF. In nucleotides, the CDR3 is TGTGCCAGCAGTGCTCCCAATGAGCAGTTCTTC.

The chain joins TRBV9 to TRBJ1-4, with no clear D. The V and J ends lost 0 bases and 4 bases respectively, with 7 bases between them. Germline V gives CDR1 SGDLS, CDR2 YYNGEE. CDR3 size: 14 residues. The CDR3 is CASSVAGDNEKLFF. The DNA for the CDR3 is TGTGCCAGCAGCGTAGCGGGTGATAATGAAAAACTGTTTTTT.

V usage is TRBV19 and J usage is TRBJ2-6, with TRBD2 as a possible D gene (5 bases). Germline CDR1 is LNHDA and CDR2 is SQIVND (reference sequence). Trimming removed 7 bases from V and 4 bases from J, with 26 bases in between. CDR3 length: 19 amino acids. CDR3 protein: CASNPSNGETRRGANVLTF. The DNA for the CDR3 is TGTGCCAGTAACCCTAGCAACGGGGAGACCAGAAGGGGGGCCAACGTCCTGACTTTC.

This clone was detected only a few times. Here the CDR3 DNA reads TGTGCCAGCAGTTACTCGGGACAACAAGCTTTCTTT. Its protein product is CASSYSGQQAFF. The chain uses TRBV6-6 and TRBJ1-1; D is perhaps TRBD1 (6 bases). Trimming left V 0 bases short and J 9 bases short, with 8 bases between. CDR3 length equals 12 residues. CDR1 MNHNY and CDR2 SVGAGI come from the germline V gene (reference sequence).

In its sample, this clone was seen once. This chain connects TRBV5-1 to TRBJ2-7; TRBD1 aligns across 8 bases. This CDR3 spans 15 amino acids. J was trimmed by 7 bases and V by 4 bases; bases with no gene match: 13. Germline V gives CDR1 SGHRS, CDR2 YFSETQ. Here the CDR3 reads CASSGSAQGAGEQYF. The DNA of the CDR3 is TGCGCCAGCAGCGGGAGTGCGCAGGGGGCAGGGGAGCAGTACTTC.

This rearrangement joins TRBV30 to TRBJ2-2, with TRBD1 matching 7 bases. In germline, CDR1 is GTSNPN, CDR2 SVGIG (reference sequence). The CDR3 spans 14 residues. V trimming: 4 bases; J trimming: 3 bases; junction bases outside the gene matches: 5. The CDR3 loop reads CAWKEQGYTGELFF. The CDR3 bases are TGTGCCTGGAAAGAACAGGGGTACACCGGGGAGCTGTTTTTT.

The chain employs TRBV3-1 (or the pseudogene TRBV3-2) and TRBJ2-3; 7 positions match TRBD2. This CDR3 has 16 amino acids. V lost 0 bases, J lost 2 bases, and 5 bases stayed unmatched. Germline values: CDR1 LGHDT, CDR2 YNNKEL (reference sequence). The CDR3 DNA is TGTGCCAGCAGCCAAGATAAGCGGGGCTTCACAGATACGCAGTATTTT. Residues: CASSQDKRGFTDTQYF.

To note about this clone: Other nucleotide sequences in the sample specify the same CDR3. The chain has TRBV18 and TRBJ2-3; D remains ambiguous. Germline-derived CDR1 and CDR2 are KGHSH and LQKENI. CDR3 length equals 13 residues. V was trimmed by 3 bases and J by 0 bases, leaving 4 bases between them. The CDR3 sequence is CASSPPSTDTQYF. Written as DNA, the CDR3 is TGTGCCAGCTCACCCCCTAGCACAGATACGCAGTATTTT.

This clone was counted a few times. The rearrangement links TRBV3-1 (or the pseudogene TRBV3-2) to TRBJ2-5; weak D call: TRBD2 (5 bases). Germline V gene data show CDR1 as LGHDT and CDR2 as YNNKEL (reference sequence). The CDR3 is 12 residues long. The V end lost 3 bases, the J end lost 6 bases, and 8 bases lay between the germline ends. In DNA form, the CDR3 reads TGTGCCAGCAGCCAGGGAGATAAGACCCAGTACTTC. Encoded protein: CASSQGDKTQYF.